The rows below give T cell receptor beta chains drawn from one sample of a study of Graves' ophthalmopathy and Graves' hyperthyroidism. TCRdb used MiXCR to reprocess the multiplex PCR reads, holding one entry per CDR3 protein. Found here are 350,000 to 400,000 distinct CDR3 sequences, 18% of them singletons; the top ten hold approximately 1.4%. The sequenced material came from peripheral blood. These receptors originate from a woman in her late teens or twenties with Graves' ophthalmopathy. Both conserved end residues are part of each CDR3. A D gene is named only where the DNA matches it firmly. Size values are once, few and many counts, or a class for expanded clones, and some rows have none.

many | TRBJ2-3 | NA | TRBV9 | TGTGCCAGCAGCGTAGGTTCGCGGGCTAGCACAGATACGCAGTATTTT | CASSVGSRASTDTQYF
NA | TRBJ1-6 | TRBD1 | TRBV7-9 | TGTGCCAGCAGCGCGGACAGGGCTTCACCCCTCCACTTT | CASSADRASPLHF
NA | TRBJ2-5 | NA | TRBV24-1 | TGTGCCACCAGTGACAGGGCTTGGAGCAAAGAGACCCAGTACTTC | CATSDRAWSKETQYF
NA | TRBJ1-5 | NA | TRBV6-2/TRBV6-3 | TGTGCCAGCAGTACCGGGGCCGGGCAGCCCCAGCATTTT | CASSTGAGQPQHF
many | TRBJ1-3 | TRBD1 | TRBV12-3/TRBV12-4 | TGTGCCAGCAGTTTCCCGGGACAGGGAAGTGGAAACACCATATATTTT | CASSFPGQGSGNTIYF
NA | TRBJ2-7 | NA | TRBV29-1 | TGCAGCGGGGTAACTAGACACGAGCAGTACTTC | CSGVTRHEQYF
NA | TRBJ2-7 | NA | TRBV6-1 | TGTGCCAGCATCCCCGAACCCTACACCTACGAGCAGTACTTC | CASIPEPYTYEQYF
NA | TRBJ2-7 | NA | TRBV5-1 | TGCGCCAGCAGCTTGGGAGGTGGAATCCACGAGCAGTACTTC | CASSLGGGIHEQYF
many | TRBJ2-7 | NA | TRBV6-5 | TGTGCCAGCACCCCTCGCGGGACCTACGAGCAGTACTTC | CASTPRGTYEQYF
many | TRBJ2-7 | TRBD2 | TRBV3-1 | TGTGCCAGCAGCCCCCACTTGGCGGGAGGTCCCTACGAGCAGTACTTC | CASSPHLAGGPYEQYF
many | TRBJ1-5 | NA | TRBV6-5 | TGTGCCAGCAGTCGAGGTCAGCCCCAGCATTTT | CASSRGQPQHF
many | TRBJ1-6 | NA | TRBV7-2 | TGTGCCAGCAGCTTAAAAATTGGGGATTCACCCCTCCACTTT | CASSLKIGDSPLHF
many | TRBJ1-2 | NA | TRBV5-1 | TGCGCCAGCAGCGGCGAATTGGCGGGGCTCTATGGCTACACCTTC | CASSGELAGLYGYTF
few | TRBJ2-2 | TRBD2 | TRBV4-1 | TGCGCCAGCAGCCAAGACCCCTGGGCGACGGGGGGGCCGGCGAACACCGGGGAGCTGTTTTTT | CASSQDPWATGGPANTGELFF
many | TRBJ2-7 | TRBD2 | TRBV6-2/TRBV6-3 | TGTGCCAGCAGTTACCCGACTAGCTCCGAGCAGTACTTC | CASSYPTSSEQYF